What follows describes a single T cell receptor (beta chain). Sequencing used immunoSEQ multiplex PCR; TCRdb keeps in-frame clones, though not all of them. The sample carries some 90,000 clones, roughly nine tenths recorded once. This sample was taken from a study of blood T cell repertoires in COVID-19. Trimming at V came to 5 bases and at J to 5 bases, leaving 7 bases not matched to a gene. Germline CDR1 and CDR2: SQVTM and ANQGSEA. CDR3 length: 13 residues. The receptor was derived from a man aged 50 to 60 with acute or convalescent COVID-19. Material: peripheral blood. This chain links TRBV29-1 with TRBJ2-3, with 7 bases that match TRBD2. The CDR3 region has the DNA TGCAGCGTTTCACTAGCGCGGAGAGATACGCAGTATTTT. This gives the protein CSVSLARRDTQYF.